This T cell receptor beta chain was identified in a study of blood T cell repertoires in COVID-19. Turning to the study itself: The samples span acute and convalescent COVID-19 from the United States, Italy and Spain.

Original processing methods: Researchers report that nucleated cell counts were estimated from reference gene primer amplification. The method was immunoSEQ multiplex PCR; TCRdb's version includes in-frame clones alone and lacks a portion of them. V and J calls and clone size are as listed in that table; D and trimming were resolved from the DNA. Here the sample spans about 150,000 clones, 88% being singletons. This CDR3 is built from 11 residues. Trimming cost V 6 bases and J 9 bases, with 11 bases left between them. CDR1 and CDR2 (germline): SNHLY, FYNNEI. The clonotype comes from a woman aged 70-85 years with acute or convalescent COVID-19. The sequenced material came from peripheral blood. The chain employs TRBV2 and TRBJ2-5; TRBD2 might be the D (5 bases). The CDR3 DNA follows: TGTGCCAGCAGCCCGCCGGGGTCCCAGTACTTC. This codes for CASSPPGSQYF. The full variable domain, in which reference TRBV2 and TRBJ2-5 provide the parts outside the CDR3, is EPEVTQTPSHQVTQMGQEVILRCVPISNHLYFYWYRQILGQKVEFLVSFYNNEISEKSEIFDDQFSVERPDGSNFTLKIRSTKLEDSAMYFCASSPPGSQYFGPGTRLLVL.